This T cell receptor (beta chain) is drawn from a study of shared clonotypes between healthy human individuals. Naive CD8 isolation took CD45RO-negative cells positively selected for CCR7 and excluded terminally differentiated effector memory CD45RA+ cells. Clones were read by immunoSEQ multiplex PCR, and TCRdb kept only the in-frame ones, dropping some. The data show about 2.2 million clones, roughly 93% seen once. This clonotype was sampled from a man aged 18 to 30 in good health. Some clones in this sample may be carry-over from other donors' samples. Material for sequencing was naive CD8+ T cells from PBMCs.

CDR3 in amino acids: CASSLVWGDPETQYF. The CDR3 DNA reads as TGCGCCAGCAGCTTGGTCTGGGGGGATCCAGAGACCCAGTACTTC. This chain uses TRBV5-1 with TRBJ2-5; tentative D call: TRBD2 (6 bases). V lost 0 bases, J lost 4 bases, and 13 bases lay in between. Per the germline V gene, CDR1 is SGHRS and CDR2 is YFSETQ. CDR3 size: 15 residues.